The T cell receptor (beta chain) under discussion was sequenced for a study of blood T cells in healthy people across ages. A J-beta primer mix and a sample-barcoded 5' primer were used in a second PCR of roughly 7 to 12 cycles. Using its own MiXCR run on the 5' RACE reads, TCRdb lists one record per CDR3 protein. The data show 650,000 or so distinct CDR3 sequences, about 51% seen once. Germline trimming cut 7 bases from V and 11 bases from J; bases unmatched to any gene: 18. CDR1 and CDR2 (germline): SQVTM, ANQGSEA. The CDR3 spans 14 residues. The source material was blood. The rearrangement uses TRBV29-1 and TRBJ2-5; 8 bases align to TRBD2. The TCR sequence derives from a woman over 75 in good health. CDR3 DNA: TGCAGCGCCGTCCTAGCGGGCCCCTACCATGAGCAGTACTTC. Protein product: CSAVLAGPYHEQYF.